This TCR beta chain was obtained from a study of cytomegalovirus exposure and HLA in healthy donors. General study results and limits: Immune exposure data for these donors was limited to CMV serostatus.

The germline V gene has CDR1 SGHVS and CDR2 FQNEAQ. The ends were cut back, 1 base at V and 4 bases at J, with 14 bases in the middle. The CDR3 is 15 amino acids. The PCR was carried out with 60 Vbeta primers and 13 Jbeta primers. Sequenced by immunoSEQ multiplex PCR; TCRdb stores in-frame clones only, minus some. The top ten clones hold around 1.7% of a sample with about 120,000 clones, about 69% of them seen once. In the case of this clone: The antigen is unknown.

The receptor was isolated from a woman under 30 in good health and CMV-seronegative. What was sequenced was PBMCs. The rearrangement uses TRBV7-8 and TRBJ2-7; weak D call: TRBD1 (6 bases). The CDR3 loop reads CASSLVPGAQYEQYF. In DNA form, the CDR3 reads TGTGCCAGCAGCTTAGTCCCAGGGGCTCAGTACGAGCAGTACTTC.